Below are 5 T cell receptor beta chains sequenced from a single sample in a study of Graves' ophthalmopathy and Graves' hyperthyroidism. Using RNA transcripts, the TCR beta CDR3 regions were amplified. RT-PCR with HTBI primers came first, then second-round multiplex PCR. TCRdb fed the multiplex PCR reads into MiXCR, producing one record per CDR3 protein. This sample has about 170,000 distinct CDR3 sequences; 30% to 45% occur once, and the top ten carry under 7%. The sample was peripheral blood. The receptor source for this set is a woman in her forties with Graves' ophthalmopathy.

The gene calls are TRBV13 and TRBJ2-7, with D possibly being TRBD2 (5 bases). CDR3 length: 14 amino acids. V was trimmed by 9 bases and J by 2 bases, leaving 17 bases between them. Germline CDR1 PRHDT, CDR2 FYEKMQ (reference sequence). The CDR3, as DNA: TGTGCCAGTTCTAGCCGGATCTCGCCCTACGAGCAGTACTTC. Translation gives CASSSRISPYEQYF.

This clonotype was detected many times. The genes are TRBV19 and TRBJ2-7, with D perhaps TRBD2 (6 bases). Germline loops: CDR1 LNHDA, CDR2 SQIVND (reference sequence). The CDR3 has 14 residues. Trimming removed 3 bases at V and 1 base at J, with 10 bases between. The CDR3 nucleotides read TGTGCCAGTAGTATTACGGGAGTTTCCTACGAGCAGTACTTC. The encoded protein is CASSITGVSYEQYF.

This clonotype occurred many times. This rearrangement joins TRBV29-1 to TRBJ2-7, with D maybe TRBD2 (5 bases). Germline values: CDR1 SQVTM, CDR2 ANQGSEA. The CDR3 sequence is 12 residues long. The V end lost 5 bases, the J end lost 4 bases, and 12 bases lay between the germline ends. As DNA, the CDR3 is TGCAGCGTTTCCGGGTGGGAGTACGAGCAGTACTTC. Its protein is CSVSGWEYEQYF.

This clonotype was seen repeatedly, ten times or more. A junction end diverges from the germline sequence, so it may reflect a read error. The chain uses TRBV18 and TRBJ1-1, with no clear D. This CDR3 region has 15 residues. CDR1 is KGHSH, CDR2 LQKENI, per germline. CDR3 sequence (DNA): TGTGCCAGCTCACCACTATTACAGTCGAACGCTGAAGCTTTCTTT. This codes for CASSPLLQSNAEAFF.

J is TRBJ1-1 and V is TRBV12-3 or TRBV12-4, with D uncertain. Trimming stripped 2 bases from V and 1 base from J, with 5 bases between. The CDR3 has 13 residues. CDR3 coding DNA: TGTGCCAGCAGTTTATCCCAGAACACTGAAGCTTTCTTT. It yields the protein CASSLSQNTEAFF.